This T cell receptor (beta chain) comes out of a study of blood T cell repertoires in COVID-19. Study details: COVID-19 samples collected from the United States, Italy and Spain covered acute and convalescent phases. T cells, B-cell-depleted T cells, or PBMCs provided the cDNA or gDNA that served as material.

Authors' analysis steps: Counts of nucleated cells, estimated from reference gene primer amplification, were obtained. Here immunoSEQ multiplex PCR was the method, and the copy in TCRdb shows in-frame clones only, minus some. V and J calls and clone size follow that table, whereas D and trimming were derived from the DNA. The sample lists a few hundred thousand clones, roughly 90% occurring once. It was during active infection that Seattle patients were enrolled and then longitudinally followed. This CDR3 contains 16 residues. Trimming cost V 2 bases and J 4 bases; bases outside gene matches: 6. Germline V gene data show CDR1 as SGHNT and CDR2 as YENEEA.

The sequence derives from a woman aged 60-75 years with COVID-19, enrolled during active disease. The chain has TRBV11-3 and TRBJ2-2; 8 nucleotides line up with TRBD1. Sequenced sample: peripheral blood. DNA for the CDR3: TGTGCCAGCAGCTTACAAGGGACAGGCACCACCGGGGAGCTGTTTTTT. It translates to CASSLQGTGTTGELFF.